This is a list of T cell receptor beta chains from one sample in a study of T cell repertoires in cytomegalovirus infection. Using its own MiXCR run on the reads, TCRdb lists one record per CDR3 protein. The repertoire consists of 200,000 to 300,000 distinct CDR3 sequences, with around 8.7% occurring once and the leading ten covering about 16%. Sample: PBMCs. The receptors were sampled from a human donor in good health (CMV status not recorded). Some clones in this sample may be carry-over from other donors' samples. The CDR3 runs from the conserved cysteine through the conserved F or W. The D gene is left open where the match is weak. Clone size is shown for a subset of rows, as once, few, many or a class of expanded clone.

D: TRBD2; size: .; V: TRBV7-2; J: TRBJ2-2; CDR3: CASSPWRGGTGELFF; DNA: TGTGCCAGCAGTCCCTGGCGGGGGGGCACCGGGGAGCTGTTTTTT
D: .; size: .; V: TRBV4-3; J: TRBJ2-2; CDR3: CASSQDRGFSGELFF; DNA: TGCGCCAGCAGCCAGGACAGAGGGTTCAGCGGGGAGCTGTTTTTT
D: .; size: many; V: TRBV7-8; J: TRBJ1-4; CDR3: CASSLTPGTNEKLFF; DNA: TGTGCCAGCAGCCTCACCCCGGGGACCAATGAAAAACTGTTTTTT
D: .; size: many; V: TRBV4-2; J: TRBJ2-6; CDR3: CASSRNHDSGANVLTF; DNA: TGTGCCAGCAGCCGGAACCACGACTCTGGGGCCAACGTCCTGACTTTC
D: .; size: few; V: TRBV20-1; J: TRBJ2-7; CDR3: CSAPPRGLNYEQYF; DNA: TGCAGTGCCCCCCCCCGTGGGTTGAATTACGAGCAGTACTTC
D: .; size: once; V: TRBV4-3; J: TRBJ1-2; CDR3: CASSQDEGGDGYTF; DNA: TGCGCCAGCAGCCAAGATGAAGGGGGGGATGGCTACACCTTC
D: .; size: once; V: TRBV29-1; J: TRBJ1-1; CDR3: CSVVGFGNTEAFF; DNA: TGCAGCGTTGTTGGGTTTGGGAACACTGAAGCTTTCTTT
D: .; size: few; V: TRBV6-1; J: TRBJ2-7; CDR3: CASSGTERTYEQYF; DNA: TGTGCCAGCAGTGGGACCGAAAGGACCTACGAGCAGTACTTC
D: .; size: .; V: TRBV29-1; J: TRBJ1-1; CDR3: CSVVRQVNTEAFF; DNA: TGCAGCGTTGTGCGACAGGTGAACACTGAAGCTTTCTTT
D: .; size: .; V: TRBV7-9; J: TRBJ1-6; CDR3: CASSLPNSPLHF; DNA: TGTGCCAGCAGCTTACCAAATTCACCCCTCCACTTT
D: .; size: many; V: TRBV12-3/TRBV12-4; J: TRBJ1-2; CDR3: CASSSVGHYGYTF; DNA: TGTGCCAGCAGTTCGGTCGGGCACTATGGCTACACCTTC
D: .; size: many; V: TRBV7-8; J: TRBJ2-3; CDR3: CASSLDITDTQYF; DNA: TGTGCCAGCAGCTTAGACATCACAGATACGCAGTATTTT
D: TRBD1; size: many; V: TRBV7-6; J: TRBJ1-5; CDR3: CASSQGGQVNQPQHF; DNA: TGTGCCAGCAGCCAAGGGGGACAGGTCAATCAGCCCCAGCATTTT
D: .; size: many; V: TRBV7-2; J: TRBJ2-3; CDR3: CASSLPLTDTQYF; DNA: TGTGCCAGCAGCTTGCCACTCACAGATACGCAGTATTTT
D: .; size: many; V: TRBV7-2; J: TRBJ1-6; CDR3: CASSLGGASSYNSPLHF; DNA: TGTGCCAGCAGCCTTGGAGGGGCGAGCTCCTATAATTCACCCCTCCACTTT
D: TRBD1; size: many; V: TRBV5-6; J: TRBJ1-5; CDR3: CASSFRTGALNQPQHF; DNA: TGTGCCAGCAGCTTCCGGACAGGGGCCCTCAATCAGCCCCAGCATTTT
D: TRBD1; size: .; V: TRBV6-6; J: TRBJ2-3; CDR3: CASSSGQGSGTDTQYF; DNA: TGTGCCAGCAGTTCCGGACAGGGTTCGGGCACAGATACGCAGTATTTT
D: .; size: many; V: TRBV28; J: TRBJ2-7; CDR3: CASSKGGIGHYEQYF; DNA: TGTGCCAGCTCGAAAGGGGGGATCGGGCACTACGAGCAGTACTTC
D: TRBD1; size: .; V: TRBV7-8; J: TRBJ1-4; CDR3: CASSLDEGARGEKLFF; DNA: TGTGCCAGCAGCTTAGATGAGGGGGCGCGTGGTGAAAAACTGTTTTTT
D: .; size: many; V: TRBV12-3/TRBV12-4; J: TRBJ2-7; CDR3: CASSLSGVKKGEQYF; DNA: TGTGCCAGCAGTCTAAGTGGAGTTAAGAAGGGCGAGCAGTACTTC
D: TRBD2; size: many; V: TRBV7-2; J: TRBJ2-1; CDR3: CASSAKPASGGAGEQFF; DNA: TGTGCCAGCAGCGCCAAGCCAGCTAGCGGGGGGGCGGGTGAGCAGTTCTTC
D: .; size: many; V: TRBV6-2/TRBV6-3; J: TRBJ2-7; CDR3: CASSWAGSGNEQYF; DNA: TGTGCCAGCAGTTGGGCAGGCTCGGGGAACGAGCAGTACTTC
D: .; size: .; V: TRBV7-8; J: TRBJ2-1; CDR3: CASSLGLAGAHNEQFF; DNA: TGTGCCAGCAGCTTAGGACTTGCGGGGGCCCACAATGAGCAGTTCTTC
D: .; size: many; V: TRBV7-9; J: TRBJ1-1; CDR3: CASNSGSLSTEAFF; DNA: TGTGCCAGCAACTCAGGGAGTTTGAGCACTGAAGCTTTCTTT
D: .; size: many; V: TRBV29-1; J: TRBJ2-3; CDR3: CSERTGTSTDTQYF; DNA: TGCAGCGAACGAACAGGAACTAGCACAGATACGCAGTATTTT
D: TRBD1; size: many; V: TRBV7-8; J: TRBJ2-2; CDR3: CASSTGTVIGELFF; DNA: TGTGCCAGCAGTACCGGGACAGTCATCGGGGAGCTGTTTTTT
D: .; size: many; V: TRBV11-2; J: TRBJ1-6; CDR3: CASSYGQSPLHF; DNA: TGTGCCAGCAGTTATGGGCAGTCACCCCTCCACTTT
D: .; size: many; V: TRBV12-3/TRBV12-4; J: TRBJ1-5; CDR3: CASRETKGNQPQHF; DNA: TGTGCCAGCAGAGAAACCAAGGGCAATCAGCCCCAGCATTTT